Sequencing of this T cell receptor (beta chain) was carried out in a study of blood T cell repertoires in COVID-19. Per germline, CDR1 LNHDA and CDR2 SQIVND (reference sequence). Trimming took 5 bases from V and 8 from J; bases not matched to a gene: 12. This CDR3 is 16 amino acids long. Data came from immunoSEQ multiplex PCR; TCRdb stores just in-frame clones and leaves some out. The sample consists of about 150,000 clones, approximately 80% of them appearing once. The receptor was isolated from a woman between 45 and 65 years old who had recovered from COVID-19. The chain uses TRBV19 and TRBJ1-4, with 9 bases matching TRBD1. Sequenced sample: PBMCs or T cells enriched from blood (not recorded which). The DNA for the CDR3 is TGTGCCAGTAGTGCCCAAACAGGGGGCGCATGGGAAAAACTGTTTTTT. Translated: CASSAQTGGAWEKLFF.